This entry is about one TCR beta chain. Its cognate antigen is unknown. The CDR3 covers 14 residues. Per the germline V gene, CDR1 is MNHNY and CDR2 is SVGAGI (reference sequence). This specimen belongs to a study of monozygotic twins with inflammatory bowel disease. Findings and limits, study-wide: Compared with healthy co-twins, IBD patients showed reduced TCRbeta repertoire diversity by inverse Simpson. The analysis did not separate different T cell subtypes.

TCR libraries each used around 3,500 ng of total RNA. Through template switching, UMIs that included a 6-nucleotide sample barcode were added. TCRdb re-called the 5' RACE reads and catalogs CDR3 proteins one per entry, DNA excluded. The table for this sample gives 200,000 to 250,000 distinct CDR3 sequences. The sequenced material came from blood. This chain joins TRBV6-6 and TRBJ2-7; TCRdb's D call, TRBD2, is unchecked because there is no DNA. The receptor comes from a human donor with ulcerative colitis or Crohn's disease, or a healthy co-twin of an affected twin (not recorded which). CDR3 loop: CASSSAGRRWEQYF.